This is a list of T cell receptor beta chains from one sample in a study of identical twins. In TCRdb, the 5' RACE reads were re-called with MiXCR into one record per CDR3 protein. The sample comprises 270,000 or so distinct CDR3 sequences, about 9% of which are singletons, and roughly 3.1% rests with the top ten. The same data also contributed to another study, on yellow fever vaccine responses in identical twins.

The sample was CD8+ T cells sorted from blood. These TCRs come from a young woman in good health. CDR3s include the opening cysteine and the closing phenylalanine or tryptophan. D genes are given only for firm matches. Size is omitted from some rows. Given values are once, few, many or a class for expanded clones.

CDR3aa: CASSLYPGTISLEQYF; CDR3nt: TGTGCCAGCAGTTTATACCCCGGGACTATCTCCTTGGAGCAGTACTTC; d_gene: TRBD2; abundance: few; j_gene: TRBJ2-7; v_gene: TRBV27
CDR3aa: CATSRAVTLQETQYF; CDR3nt: TGTGCCACCAGCAGAGCTGTGACGTTACAAGAGACCCAGTACTTC; d_gene: -; abundance: few; j_gene: TRBJ2-5; v_gene: TRBV15
CDR3aa: CASKAAVAPEAFF; CDR3nt: TGCGCCAGCAAGGCAGCCGTGGCCCCTGAAGCTTTCTTT; d_gene: -; abundance: many; j_gene: TRBJ1-1; v_gene: TRBV4-1
CDR3aa: CASSIHNKAEQFF; CDR3nt: TGTGCCAGCAGTATACACAATAAGGCTGAGCAGTTCTTC; d_gene: -; abundance: few; j_gene: TRBJ2-1; v_gene: TRBV27
CDR3aa: CASTPLGRDTDTQYF; CDR3nt: TGTGCCAGCACCCCTTTAGGGCGGGACACAGATACGCAGTATTTT; d_gene: -; abundance: many; j_gene: TRBJ2-3; v_gene: TRBV7-8
CDR3aa: CASSDVGHLQETQYF; CDR3nt: TGTGCCAGCAGCGACGTGGGACACCTCCAAGAGACCCAGTACTTC; d_gene: -; abundance: many; j_gene: TRBJ2-5; v_gene: TRBV7-9
CDR3aa: CASSPRTGKVGQYF; CDR3nt: TGTGCCAGCAGCCCCAGGACAGGGAAGGTTGGGCAGTACTTC; d_gene: TRBD1; abundance: few; j_gene: TRBJ2-7; v_gene: TRBV11-2
CDR3aa: CASSQQHFGQGAENIQYF; CDR3nt: TGCGCCAGCAGCCAACAACACTTCGGACAGGGGGCGGAAAACATTCAGTACTTC; d_gene: TRBD1; abundance: -; j_gene: TRBJ2-4; v_gene: TRBV4-3
CDR3aa: CASGYGVTDTQYF; CDR3nt: TGTGCTAGTGGTTACGGGGTCACAGATACGCAGTATTTT; d_gene: -; abundance: -; j_gene: TRBJ2-3; v_gene: TRBV12-5
CDR3aa: CAISDPSGQNTGELFF; CDR3nt: TGTGCCATCAGTGATCCTTCGGGACAGAACACCGGGGAGCTGTTTTTT; d_gene: -; abundance: many; j_gene: TRBJ2-2; v_gene: TRBV10-3
CDR3aa: CASSHGGAGELFF; CDR3nt: TGTGCCAGCAGTCACGGAGGGGCCGGGGAGCTGTTTTTT; d_gene: -; abundance: few; j_gene: TRBJ2-2; v_gene: TRBV6-6
CDR3aa: CAISGTEFTGELFF; CDR3nt: TGTGCCATCAGCGGGACAGAATTCACCGGGGAGCTGTTTTTT; d_gene: TRBD1; abundance: -; j_gene: TRBJ2-2; v_gene: TRBV10-3
CDR3aa: CASGSGGPEKLFF; CDR3nt: TGTGCCAGCGGCTCAGGGGGCCCTGAAAAACTGTTTTTT; d_gene: TRBD1; abundance: -; j_gene: TRBJ1-4; v_gene: TRBV5-4
CDR3aa: CASSLGPGANTDTQYF; CDR3nt: TGCGCCAGCAGCTTGGGACCGGGGGCAAACACAGATACGCAGTATTTT; d_gene: -; abundance: many; j_gene: TRBJ2-3; v_gene: TRBV5-1
CDR3aa: CSALAANEQFF; CDR3nt: TGCAGCGCACTAGCGGCCAATGAGCAGTTCTTC; d_gene: TRBD2; abundance: many; j_gene: TRBJ2-1; v_gene: TRBV29-1
CDR3aa: CGARVGLSEGRLSYEQYF; CDR3nt: TGCGGTGCTAGAGTTGGGCTCAGTGAGGGCCGCCTCTCCTACGAGCAGTACTTC; d_gene: -; abundance: once; j_gene: TRBJ2-7; v_gene: TRBV20-1
CDR3aa: CASSPGTGGYIQYF; CDR3nt: TGTGCCAGCAGTCCCGGGACAGGGGGTTACATTCAGTACTTC; d_gene: TRBD1; abundance: -; j_gene: TRBJ2-4; v_gene: TRBV6-1
CDR3aa: CASRGDLSSYNEQFF; CDR3nt: TGCGCCAGCAGGGGGGACTTGAGCTCCTACAATGAGCAGTTCTTC; d_gene: -; abundance: few; j_gene: TRBJ2-1; v_gene: TRBV5-1
CDR3aa: CASSFSANPSYEQYF; CDR3nt: TGTGCCAGCAGCTTTAGCGCGAACCCCAGCTACGAGCAGTACTTC; d_gene: -; abundance: -; j_gene: TRBJ2-7; v_gene: TRBV7-9
CDR3aa: CASSQDTSDTGELFF; CDR3nt: TGTGCCAGCAGCCAGGATACTAGCGACACCGGGGAGCTGTTTTTT; d_gene: TRBD2; abundance: -; j_gene: TRBJ2-2; v_gene: TRBV14
CDR3aa: CASSQESSGFGYEQYF; CDR3nt: TGCGCCAGCAGCCAAGAGAGTTCGGGGTTTGGGTACGAGCAGTACTTC; d_gene: -; abundance: few; j_gene: TRBJ2-7; v_gene: TRBV4-3
CDR3aa: CATSDPGSDTQYF; CDR3nt: TGTGCCACCAGTGATCCCGGTTCAGATACGCAGTATTTT; d_gene: -; abundance: -; j_gene: TRBJ2-3; v_gene: TRBV24-1
CDR3aa: CSALSGTDYEQYF; CDR3nt: TGCAGTGCCCTTAGCGGGACCGATTACGAGCAGTACTTC; d_gene: TRBD2; abundance: -; j_gene: TRBJ2-7; v_gene: TRBV20-1
CDR3aa: CASSQEALAGAPTGELFF; CDR3nt: TGCGCCAGCAGCCAAGAGGCACTAGCGGGAGCCCCCACCGGGGAGCTGTTTTTT; d_gene: TRBD2; abundance: -; j_gene: TRBJ2-2; v_gene: TRBV4-3
CDR3aa: CASSPGGAAGELFF; CDR3nt: TGTGCCAGCAGCCCCGGGGGTGCGGCCGGGGAGCTGTTTTTT; d_gene: -; abundance: few; j_gene: TRBJ2-2; v_gene: TRBV6-1
CDR3aa: CSALQGPEQYF; CDR3nt: TGCAGTGCTCTCCAGGGACCCGAGCAGTACTTC; d_gene: -; abundance: -; j_gene: TRBJ2-7; v_gene: TRBV20-1
CDR3aa: CASSFGGAFYEQYF; CDR3nt: TGTGCCAGCAGTTTCGGGGGGGCCTTTTACGAGCAGTACTTC; d_gene: TRBD2; abundance: few; j_gene: TRBJ2-7; v_gene: TRBV27
CDR3aa: CASSDGGHTDTQYF; CDR3nt: TGTGCCAGCAGTGACGGGGGACACACAGATACGCAGTATTTT; d_gene: -; abundance: many; j_gene: TRBJ2-3; v_gene: TRBV6-4
CDR3aa: CASSFGGNMNTEAFF; CDR3nt: TGTGCCAGCAGTTTCGGGGGGAATATGAACACTGAAGCTTTCTTT; d_gene: -; abundance: -; j_gene: TRBJ1-1; v_gene: TRBV12-3/TRBV12-4
CDR3aa: CASSFGLAGGYEQYF; CDR3nt: TGTGCCAGCAGCTTCGGGCTAGCGGGAGGCTACGAGCAGTACTTC; d_gene: TRBD2; abundance: many; j_gene: TRBJ2-7; v_gene: TRBV7-2
CDR3aa: CASSLAVGGAYNEQFF; CDR3nt: TGTGCCAGCAGCTTGGCGGTAGGGGGCGCCTACAATGAGCAGTTCTTC; d_gene: TRBD1; abundance: many; j_gene: TRBJ2-1; v_gene: TRBV5-5
CDR3aa: CASSPQAEEKLFF; CDR3nt: TGTGCCAGCTCACCACAGGCGGAGGAAAAACTGTTTTTT; d_gene: -; abundance: -; j_gene: TRBJ1-4; v_gene: TRBV18
CDR3aa: CASSQDRGANTGELFF; CDR3nt: TGTGCCAGCAGCCAGGACAGGGGCGCGAACACCGGGGAGCTGTTTTTT; d_gene: TRBD1; abundance: -; j_gene: TRBJ2-2; v_gene: TRBV7-2
CDR3aa: CSVGAGHGNTIYF; CDR3nt: TGCAGCGTTGGGGCAGGGCATGGAAACACCATATATTTT; d_gene: -; abundance: -; j_gene: TRBJ1-3; v_gene: TRBV29-1
CDR3aa: CASSQGVSSVNEQFF; CDR3nt: TGTGCCAGCAGCCAAGGGGTCTCGTCCGTCAATGAGCAGTTCTTC; d_gene: -; abundance: many; j_gene: TRBJ2-1; v_gene: TRBV3-1
CDR3aa: CASSLLLVLNEQFF; CDR3nt: TGTGCCAGCAGCTTATTGCTTGTCCTCAATGAGCAGTTCTTC; d_gene: -; abundance: -; j_gene: TRBJ2-1; v_gene: TRBV7-9
CDR3aa: CASSPDWGDNEQFF; CDR3nt: TGTGCCAGCAGCCCGGACTGGGGGGACAATGAGCAGTTCTTC; d_gene: -; abundance: -; j_gene: TRBJ2-1; v_gene: TRBV11-2
CDR3aa: CASSTGLAGGLEQFF; CDR3nt: TGCGCCAGCAGCACGGGACTAGCGGGGGGTCTTGAGCAGTTCTTC; d_gene: TRBD2; abundance: many; j_gene: TRBJ2-1; v_gene: TRBV5-1
CDR3aa: CASSQASGDPHAAFF; CDR3nt: TGTGCCAGCAGCCAAGCTTCCGGGGACCCCCATGCAGCTTTCTTT; d_gene: -; abundance: -; j_gene: TRBJ1-1; v_gene: TRBV4-2
CDR3aa: CASRPGQYSYEQYF; CDR3nt: TGTGCCAGCAGACCGGGACAATACTCCTACGAGCAGTACTTC; d_gene: -; abundance: -; j_gene: TRBJ2-7; v_gene: TRBV3-1
CDR3aa: CASSFGVEDFKPYEQYF; CDR3nt: TGTGCCAGCAGCTTCGGAGTGGAGGACTTCAAACCCTACGAGCAGTACTTC; d_gene: -; abundance: many; j_gene: TRBJ2-7; v_gene: TRBV5-6
CDR3aa: CASSFHRGTKTSTDTQYF; CDR3nt: TGTGCCAGCAGCTTTCACAGGGGAACCAAAACTAGCACAGATACGCAGTATTTT; d_gene: TRBD1; abundance: -; j_gene: TRBJ2-3; v_gene: TRBV11-1
CDR3aa: CASRRAGVNEAFF; CDR3nt: TGTGCCAGCAGACGGGCGGGGGTCAATGAAGCTTTCTTT; d_gene: -; abundance: -; j_gene: TRBJ1-1; v_gene: TRBV7-9
CDR3aa: CASSDLQGNTEAFF; CDR3nt: TGTGCCAGCAGCGACCTACAGGGGAACACTGAAGCTTTCTTT; d_gene: -; abundance: many; j_gene: TRBJ1-1; v_gene: TRBV7-9
CDR3aa: CASSPTVISYEQYF; CDR3nt: TGTGCCAGCAGTCCGACGGTCATCTCCTACGAGCAGTACTTC; d_gene: -; abundance: -; j_gene: TRBJ2-7; v_gene: TRBV27
CDR3aa: CASSEAPSGFNEQFF; CDR3nt: TGTGCCAGCAGTGAAGCGCCTAGCGGATTTAATGAGCAGTTCTTC; d_gene: TRBD2; abundance: few; j_gene: TRBJ2-1; v_gene: TRBV25-1
CDR3aa: CAWSVGGDEQFF; CDR3nt: TGTGCCTGGAGTGTCGGGGGGGATGAGCAGTTCTTC; d_gene: TRBD2; abundance: few; j_gene: TRBJ2-1; v_gene: TRBV30
CDR3aa: CASAGTGGEQYF; CDR3nt: TGTGCCAGCGCCGGGACAGGGGGCGAGCAGTACTTC; d_gene: TRBD1; abundance: -; j_gene: TRBJ2-7; v_gene: TRBV19
CDR3aa: CASSMGQQGHQETQYF; CDR3nt: TGTGCCAGCAGCATGGGACAGCAGGGCCATCAAGAGACCCAGTACTTC; d_gene: TRBD1; abundance: -; j_gene: TRBJ2-5; v_gene: TRBV7-9
CDR3aa: CSVAGANTQYF; CDR3nt: TGCAGCGTTGCGGGTGCAAATACGCAGTATTTT; d_gene: -; abundance: many; j_gene: TRBJ2-3; v_gene: TRBV29-1
CDR3aa: CASRPLGQGPVNTEAFF; CDR3nt: TGTGCCAGCAGGCCACTAGGACAGGGCCCAGTTAACACTGAAGCTTTCTTT; d_gene: TRBD1; abundance: -; j_gene: TRBJ1-1; v_gene: TRBV12-3/TRBV12-4
CDR3aa: CASSPREASPNQPQHF; CDR3nt: TGTGCCAGCAGCCCCCGGGAGGCCTCCCCCAATCAGCCCCAGCATTTT; d_gene: -; abundance: many; j_gene: TRBJ1-5; v_gene: TRBV12-3/TRBV12-4